What follows are 21 T cell receptor beta chains derived from one specimen sequenced in a study of T cell clonality in common variable immunodeficiency. Sequencing was performed with immunoSEQ multiplex PCR; in TCRdb, only in-frame clones are kept and a portion is missing. This sample shows 30,000 to 40,000 clones and no singletons; roughly 3% rests with the ten largest. Sequencing used peripheral blood mononuclear cells. The origin of the receptors is a person between 18 and 75 years old in good health.

This clone was recorded at least ten times. The read falls 3 residues short of the CDR3 end, and the missing part is taken from the germline J gene. The rearrangement joins TRBV12-3 or TRBV12-4 to TRBJ2-3; 10 bases align to TRBD2. Germline trimming cut 6 bases from V and 2 bases from J; bases unmatched to any gene: 11. There are 17 residues in the CDR3. CDR3 DNA, as far as it was read: TGTGCCAGCAGACCCAGCGGGAGGGCCGTGATCACAGATACG. As protein: CASRPSGRAVITDT. The full CDR3 protein reads CASRPSGRAVITDTQYF.

This clone has at least ten counts. The read terminates 3 residues ahead of where the CDR3 ends, so the germline J gene completes it. The chain carries TRBV12-3 or TRBV12-4 and TRBJ2-1; 14 bases are a match to TRBD2. The length of the CDR3 is 14 residues. Unmatched junction bases numbered 1, after V lost 6 bases and J lost 6 bases. CDR3 sequence: CASRTSGRANEQFF. CDR3 bases read: TGTGCCAGCAGGACTAGCGGGAGGGCCAATGAG.

The table lists this clone with many counts. The CDR3 end falls 3 residues outside the read, so it is completed with the germline J gene. This chain joins TRBV20-1 and TRBJ2-5, with 12 nucleotides matching TRBD2. Germline loops: CDR1 DFQATT, CDR2 SNEGSKA (reference sequence). J was trimmed by 5 bases and V by 3 bases; bases with no gene match: 16. This CDR3 has 18 amino acids. The CDR3: CSASSRTSGTGNGETQYF. The CDR3 bases that were read are TGCAGTGCTAGTAGCCGGACTAGCGGGACAGGAAACGGGGAGACC.

This clone occurred many times. The read comes to an end 3 residues before the CDR3 does, leaving the germline J gene to fill in the end. The chain couples TRBV7-8 to TRBJ1-3; D not resolved. V lost 5 bases to trimming and J lost 8 bases, with 13 bases between them. The CDR3 covers 13 residues. Germline CDR1 is SGHVS and CDR2 is FQNEAQ. The chain's CDR3 is CASSGQAEDTIYF. Partial CDR3 DNA: TGTGCCAGCAGCGGGCAGGCCGAGGACACC.

Concerning this clone itself: The CDR3 end is not reached by the read, which stops 3 residues before it; the germline J gene fills it in. The chain joins TRBV2 to TRBJ1-5; 7 bases are shared with TRBD1. J was trimmed by 5 bases and V by 6 bases; bases with no gene match: 4. The germline V gene encodes CDR1 SNHLY and CDR2 FYNNEI. CDR3 size: 13 residues. CDR3 region: CASSGDSYQPQHF. The CDR3 DNA, read in part, is TGTGCCAGCAGCGGGGACAGTTATCAGCCC.

This clone was counted at least ten times. The read comes to an end 3 residues before the CDR3 does, leaving the germline J gene to fill in the end. The chain joins TRBV18 to TRBJ2-1, with a weak D call TRBD2 (7 bases). The CDR3 length is 15 residues. With 6 bases removed from V and 6 bases from J, the gap between germline ends came to 18 bases. The germline gives CDR1 KGHSH, CDR2 LQKENI. The CDR3 protein is CASSRGGAEANEQFF. The CDR3 bases that were read are TGTGCCAGCTCTCGAGGGGGGGCGGAGGCCAATGAG.

At least ten counts were recorded for this clone. The CDR3 extends 3 residues past the end of the read, so its final part is completed from the germline J gene. This chain links TRBV28 with TRBJ2-3; D might be TRBD1 (6 bases). The CDR3 loop spans 17 amino acids. CDR1 is MDHEN, CDR2 SYDVKM, per germline. Trimming removed 10 bases from V and 2 bases from J, with 25 bases in between. The CDR3 spells CAIRGRIQGQITDTQYF. The CDR3 bases that were read are TGTGCCATCAGAGGTAGGATTCAGGGACAAATCACAGATACG.

This clone was observed at least ten times. The sequenced fragment ends 3 residues before the CDR3 boundary, so the rest is inferred from the germline J gene. The V and J genes are TRBV5-1 and TRBJ1-2; 9 nucleotides agree with TRBD1. Germline V gene lookup returns CDR1 SGHRS and CDR2 YFSETQ. V was clipped by 5 bases and J by 0 bases; unmatched bases: 11. CDR3 length: 17 residues. CDR3 DNA, as far as it was read: TGCGCCAGCAGTTCGGGACAGGGAGGAGGGCCTAACTATGGC. Residues: CASSSGQGGGPNYG. The full CDR3 is CASSSGQGGGPNYGYTF.

This clone was picked up many times. The read comes to an end 3 residues before the CDR3 does, leaving the germline J gene to fill in the end. This sequence joins TRBV7-6 and TRBJ2-5, with D hard to call. CDR1 is SGHVS, CDR2 FNYEAQ, per germline. V was clipped by 5 bases and J by 0 bases, with 4 bases between them. The CDR3 loop spans 12 amino acids. The CDR3: CASSRYQETQYF. The CDR3 DNA, read in part, is TGTGCCAGCAGCCGTTACCAAGAGACC.

This clone was counted many times. CDR3 sequence reads: CASTIGQGNTEAFF. The CDR3 bases that were read are TGTGCCAGCACCATCGGACAGGGGAACACTGAA. The chain employs TRBV19 and TRBJ1-1, with TRBD1 matching over 8 bases. From the germline J gene comes the end of the CDR3, since the read stops 3 residues before it. The CDR3 totals 14 residues. V shed 9 bases and J 1 base; nucleotides not matched to a gene: 7. Germline V gene sequence: CDR1 LNHDA, CDR2 SQIVND (reference sequence).

This clone has a handful of counts. The sequenced fragment ends 3 residues before the CDR3 boundary, so the rest is inferred from the germline J gene. This CDR3 is also generated by other DNA sequences in the sample. V gene TRBV7-9 combines with J gene TRBJ2-7; D not resolved. Germline lookup yields CDR1 SEHNR and CDR2 FQNEAQ (reference sequence). V gave up 5 bases and J gave up 3 bases, with 5 bases separating them. This CDR3 is built from 11 residues. The CDR3 sequence: CASSPGYEQYF. The covered CDR3 bases are TGTGCCAGCAGCCCCGGCTACGAG.

This clone has just a few counts. The read falls 3 residues short of the CDR3 end, and the missing part is taken from the germline J gene. The rearrangement links TRBV6-1 to TRBJ1-1; 8 nucleotides agree with TRBD1. This CDR3 is 15 amino acids long. Germline values: CDR1 MNHNS, CDR2 SASEGT. The sequenced part of the CDR3 DNA is TGTGCCAGCAGTGAAGCGTCAGGGGGCTCCTACGAG. This sequence encodes CASSEASGGSYE. The whole CDR3 protein is CASSEASGGSYEAFF.

In this sample, this clone turned up many times. The CDR3 end falls 3 residues outside the read, so it is completed with the germline J gene. V and J are TRBV4-1 and TRBJ2-3, with 8 bases aligning to TRBD1. After removal of 1 base from V and 1 base from J, the junction contained 4 bases not matched to a gene. The CDR3 length is 16 residues. CDR1 and CDR2 (germline): MGHRA, YSYEKL. Partial CDR3 DNA: TGCGCCAGCAGCCAAGGGGCGACAGGGGGCACAGATACG. Translation: CASSQGATGGTDT. The CDR3, in full, reads CASSQGATGGTDTQYF.

The table lists this clone with many counts. The CDR3 spells CATQPAAGSAYEQYF. The CDR3 bases that were read are TGTGCCACCCAGCCCGCCGCAGGGTCGGCGTACGAG. This sequence joins TRBV19 and TRBJ2-7; D is perhaps TRBD1 (5 bases). The sequence runs out 3 residues before the end of the CDR3; the remainder is reconstructed from the germline J gene. Germline assignment: CDR1 LNHDA and CDR2 SQIVND (reference sequence). The V gene lost 10 bases and the J gene lost 4 bases, with 23 bases spanning the gap. The CDR3 loop spans 15 amino acids.

In this sample, this clone turned up many times. The CDR3 is cut off 3 residues early in the read; its end comes from the germline J gene. The V call is TRBV19, the J call TRBJ1-2; a possible D gene is TRBD1 (5 bases). The CDR3 has 14 amino acids. The germline CDR1 and CDR2 sequences are LNHDA and SQIVND (reference sequence). V lost 4 bases and J 4 bases, leaving 13 bases between the germline ends. The sequenced CDR3 bases are TGTGCCAGTAGTACCATGACAGCGATCTATGGC. It specifies CASSTMTAIYG. The entire CDR3 sequence reads CASSTMTAIYGYTF.

This clone was found many times. The sequenced fragment ends 3 residues before the CDR3 boundary, so the rest is inferred from the germline J gene. The rearrangement uses TRBV20-1 and TRBJ1-3; D ambiguous. V lost 4 bases and J lost 0, with 10 bases in between. CDR1 is DFQATT, CDR2 SNEGSKA, per germline (reference sequence). The CDR3 consists of 14 residues. The CDR3 DNA, read in part, is TGCAGTGCTATCGACACCAGCTCTGGAAACACC. This gives the protein CSAIDTSSGNT. The whole CDR3 sequence is CSAIDTSSGNTIYF.

This clone was seen ten or more times. Read sequence stops 3 residues before the CDR3 end, and the germline J gene provides the missing end. The chain is built from TRBV18 and TRBJ2-5; 12 nucleotides agree with TRBD2. Germline assignment: CDR1 KGHSH and CDR2 LQKENI. This CDR3 is 13 amino acids long. Trimming removed 6 bases from V and 5 bases from J; junction bases left unmatched: 1. The CDR3 loop reads CASSGTSGETQYF. The covered CDR3 bases are TGTGCCAGCTCTGGGACTAGCGGGGAGACC.

The sample holds many counts of this clone. The part of the CDR3 DNA that was read is TGTGCCAGCAGCTACTGGACAGGAGTCGGTGAAAAA. The encoded protein is CASSYWTGVGEK. In full, the CDR3 is CASSYWTGVGEKLFF. The genes are TRBV5-5 and TRBJ1-4; 7 positions match TRBD1. The CDR3 end lies 3 residues beyond the end of the read and is filled in from the germline J gene. Germline V gives CDR1 SGHKS, CDR2 YYEKEE (reference sequence). Trimming cost V 3 bases and J 7 bases; bases outside gene matches: 9. The CDR3 runs 15 residues. The full variable domain, rest sourced from reference TRBV5-5 and TRBJ1-4, is DAGVTQSPTHLIKTRGQQVTLRCSPISGHKSVSWYQQVLGQGPQFIFQYYEKEERGRGNFPDRFSARQFPNYSSELNVNALLLGDSALYLCASSYWTGVGEKLFFGSGTQLSVL.

This clone has a count of ten or more. The CDR3 end falls 3 residues outside the read, so it is completed with the germline J gene. The chain employs TRBV7-2 and TRBJ1-2; 7 nucleotides line up with TRBD1. V lost 2 bases, J lost 6 bases, and 6 bases stayed unmatched. CDR3 length: 14 amino acids. Germline V gene data show CDR1 as SGHTA and CDR2 as FQGNSA. CDR3 loop: CASSLQQGTDGYTF. The DNA read from the CDR3 is TGTGCCAGCAGCTTACAACAGGGGACGGATGGC. The variable domain in full, completed from reference TRBV7-2 and TRBJ1-2, reads GAGVSQSPSNKVTEKGKDVELRCDPISGHTALYWYRQSLGQGLEFLIYFQGNSAPDKSGLPSDRFSAERTGGSVSTLTIQRTQQEDSAVYLCASSLQQGTDGYTFGSGTRLTVV.

This clone was seen ten or more times. The read terminates 3 residues ahead of where the CDR3 ends, so the germline J gene completes it. The rearrangement joins TRBV7-9 to TRBJ2-7, with a possible D match to TRBD1 (6 bases). V dropped 5 bases and J dropped 4 bases, with 15 bases sitting between them. The germline V gene encodes CDR1 SEHNR and CDR2 FQNEAQ (reference sequence). The CDR3 loop spans 14 amino acids. Partial CDR3 DNA: TGTGCCAGCAGCACGACGACAGGAATTTACGAG. It specifies CASSTTTGIYE. The whole CDR3 reads CASSTTTGIYEQYF.

This clone has at least ten counts. The CDR3 extends 3 residues past the end of the read, so its final part is completed from the germline J gene. The chain joins TRBV19 to TRBJ1-1; no clear D gene. V was trimmed by 7 bases and J by 2 bases, leaving 14 bases between them. The CDR3 consists of 14 residues. Germline V lookup: CDR1 LNHDA, CDR2 SQIVND (reference sequence). The part of the CDR3 DNA that was read is TGTGCCAGTATGATGGCAGGATACAACACTGAA. Translation gives CASMMAGYNTE. The entire CDR3 sequence reads CASMMAGYNTEAFF.